The 13 T cell receptor beta chains below all came from one sample that was sequenced in a study of blood T cell repertoires in COVID-19. Assay: immunoSEQ multiplex PCR; the TCRdb copy retains only in-frame clones and omits some. The sample carries 70,000 or so clones, around nine tenths recorded once. Sequencing input: peripheral blood. All receptors derive from a woman between 18 and 30 years old with acute or convalescent COVID-19.

The chain is built from TRBV5-1 and TRBJ2-7, with 7 positions matching TRBD2. The V and J ends lost 0 bases and 2 bases, in that order; junction bases with no gene match: 5. The CDR3 is 15 amino acids. CDR1 and CDR2 from the germline V gene are SGHRS and YFSETQ. The CDR3 DNA reads TGCGCCAGCAGCTTGGCTAGCGGTGGTACCTACGAGCAGTACTTC. It yields the protein CASSLASGGTYEQYF.

The chain has TRBV9 and TRBJ1-5; perhaps TRBD1 as D (5 bases). This CDR3 region has 14 residues. Between the trimmed V and J ends, which lost 0 bases and 5 bases, there was a span of 9 bases. Per the germline V gene, CDR1 is SGDLS and CDR2 is YYNGEE. DNA for the CDR3: TGTGCCAGCAGCGTAGCTGGGGGGGATCAGCCCCAGCATTTT. Amino acid sequence: CASSVAGGDQPQHF. Drawing the rest from reference TRBV9 and TRBJ1-5, the complete variable domain is DSGVTQTPKHLITATGQRVTLRCSPRSGDLSVYWYQQSLDQGLQFLIQYYNGEERAKGNILERFSAQQFPDLHSELNLSSLELGDSALYFCASSVAGGDQPQHFGDGTRLSIL.

The gene calls are TRBV6-4 and TRBJ2-1; D not resolved. CDR3 length: 14 amino acids. Germline lookup yields CDR1 MRHNA and CDR2 SNTAGT. V lost 0 bases to trimming and J lost 6 bases, with 9 bases between them. CDR3 sequence: CASSDSSLSNEQFF. In DNA, the CDR3 is TGTGCCAGCAGTGACTCGTCCCTATCCAATGAGCAGTTCTTC.

This clone came up a few times. The chain links TRBV10-3 to TRBJ1-2; D not resolved. The CDR3 has 15 amino acids. Between the trimmed V and J ends, which lost 0 bases and 6 bases, there was a span of 14 bases. The germline V gene has CDR1 ENHRY and CDR2 SYGVKD. The CDR3, as DNA: TGTGCCATCAGTGAGTCTCGTAGGGTCGGGGATGGCTACACCTTC. Encoded protein: CAISESRRVGDGYTF.

The V gene is TRBV10-3, the J gene TRBJ1-6; D ambiguous. The CDR3 is 15 amino acids. Per germline, CDR1 ENHRY and CDR2 SYGVKD. V lost 2 bases, J lost 5 bases, and 10 bases lay in between. CDR3 DNA: TGTGCCATCAGTGAGCGGGGTTCGAATAATTCACCCCTCCACTTT. This sequence encodes CAISERGSNNSPLHF.

This clone was seen only a few times. V usage is TRBV11-2 and J usage is TRBJ2-1; 9 positions agree with TRBD1. CDR3 length: 16 residues. V lost 5 bases to trimming and J lost 5 bases; unmatched junction nucleotides: 10. Germline values: CDR1 SGHAT, CDR2 FQNNGV. CDR3 nucleotides: TGTGCCAGCAGCACCATCGGACAGGGGTTCCACAATGAGCAGTTCTTC. Its protein product is CASSTIGQGFHNEQFF.

The chain is built from TRBV7-8 and TRBJ1-5; D uncertain. This CDR3 spans 16 amino acids. Looked up from germline, CDR1 is SGHVS and CDR2 is FQNEAQ. The germline V and J ends were trimmed by 3 bases and 0 bases, with 12 bases remaining between them. CDR3: CASSLSNGYSNQPQHF. In DNA, the CDR3 is TGTGCCAGCAGCTTGTCGAACGGTTATAGCAATCAGCCCCAGCATTTT. The complete variable domain, with remaining parts taken from reference TRBV7-8 and TRBJ1-5, reads GAGVSQSPRYKVAKRGQDVALRCDPISGHVSLFWYQQALGQGPEFLTYFQNEAQLDKSGLPSDRFFAERPEGSVSTLKIQRTQQEDSAVYLCASSLSNGYSNQPQHFGDGTRLSIL.

The rearrangement links TRBV9 to TRBJ2-7; TRBD1 is a possible D gene (7 bases). The CDR3 runs 15 residues. The germline V and J ends were trimmed by 1 base and 4 bases, with 15 bases remaining between them. Germline CDR1 reads SGDLS; CDR2 reads YYNGEE. The CDR3 loop reads CASSVRPGDSYEQYF. In DNA form, the CDR3 reads TGTGCCAGCAGCGTAAGGCCGGGGGACAGTTACGAGCAGTACTTC.

In this sample, this clone turned up a few times. This rearrangement joins TRBV4-1 to TRBJ1-5; 7 positions agree with TRBD1. Per the germline V gene, CDR1 is MGHRA and CDR2 is YSYEKL. This CDR3 comprises 13 residues. Germline trimming cut 4 bases from V and 7 bases from J; bases unmatched to any gene: 4. CDR3 bases: TGCGCCAGCAGCCTAGCAGGGGGACAGCCCCAGCATTTT. Its protein product is CASSLAGGQPQHF.

This rearrangement joins TRBV12-3 or TRBV12-4 to TRBJ1-1; D is unclear. This CDR3 region has 12 residues. V was cut by 3 bases and J by 1 base, with 3 bases left in between. CDR3 amino acids: CASSFQNTEAFF. The CDR3 region has the DNA TGTGCCAGCAGTTTCCAGAACACTGAAGCTTTCTTT.

The chain carries TRBV10-1 and TRBJ1-6, with D maybe TRBD1 (6 bases). The CDR3 runs 13 residues. Germline values: CDR1 WNHNN, CDR2 SYGVQD (reference sequence). V was cut by 5 bases and J by 11 bases, with 13 bases left in between. The CDR3 protein is CASSRGQWAPLHF. CDR3 in DNA: TGCGCCAGCAGTCGTGGACAGTGGGCACCCCTCCACTTT.

V and J are TRBV30 and TRBJ2-2; TRBD2 is a possible D gene (6 bases). CDR1 and CDR2 (germline): GTSNPN, SVGIG (reference sequence). The CDR3 loop spans 14 amino acids. Deletions cut 7 bases from V and 0 bases from J, with 12 bases between. As DNA, the CDR3 is TGTGCCTCCCCTCGGGACTCGAACACCGGGGAGCTGTTTTTT. It is translated as CASPRDSNTGELFF.

The chain has TRBV5-4 and TRBJ1-2; TRBD1 matches at 7 bases. Germline CDR1 SGHNT, CDR2 YYREEE (reference sequence). V was clipped by 3 bases and J by 7 bases; unmatched bases: 3. This CDR3 contains 12 residues. This CDR3 is CASSSGGGGYTF. The CDR3 DNA reads as TGTGCCAGCAGCTCAGGGGGTGGTGGCTACACCTTC.